These 14 T cell receptor beta chains originate from one sample sequenced in a study of blood T cell repertoires in COVID-19. Using immunoSEQ multiplex PCR, the repertoire was profiled, and TCRdb retains in-frame clones only, with some absent. The sample consists of around 260,000 clones, approximately 90% of them appearing once. Input material: peripheral blood. The receptors were gathered from a man aged 25-40 years with acute or convalescent COVID-19.

This sequence joins TRBV6-6 and TRBJ2-2, with 7 bases identical to TRBD2. This CDR3 has 15 amino acids. Losses at the gene ends were 6 bases for V and 5 bases for J; bases not matched to a gene: 9. Germline assignment: CDR1 MNHNY and CDR2 SVGAGI (reference sequence). CDR3 in amino acids: CASSPRGGGTGELFF. CDR3 coding DNA: TGTGCCAGCAGCCCCAGAGGCGGGGGAACCGGGGAGCTGTTTTTT.

V gene TRBV7-9 combines with J gene TRBJ1-2, with a tentative D call TRBD1 (6 bases). The CDR3 runs to 15 residues. Germline V gives CDR1 SEHNR, CDR2 FQNEAQ (reference sequence). With 3 bases removed from V and 13 bases from J, the gap between germline ends came to 24 bases. CDR3: CASSLSGGLERATTF. DNA of the CDR3: TGTGCCAGCAGCTTGTCCGGGGGGCTGGAACGGGCTACCACCTTC.

V is TRBV27 and J is TRBJ2-5; D is uncertain. Germline lookup yields CDR1 MNHEY and CDR2 SMNVEV (reference sequence). This CDR3 comprises 12 residues. The V end was cut by 3 bases, the J end by 5 bases, with 7 bases between. The CDR3 coding sequence is TGTGCCAGCAGTTTCGGTCCGGAGACCCAGTACTTC. It encodes CASSFGPETQYF.

V gene TRBV19 combines with J gene TRBJ1-4, with a tentative D call TRBD1 (5 bases). Trimming left V 3 bases short and J 8 bases short, with 22 bases between. This CDR3 contains 17 residues. Germline assignment: CDR1 LNHDA and CDR2 SQIVND (reference sequence). This CDR3 reads CASSIVFGWGGVEKLFF. The CDR3 DNA reads as TGTGCCAGTAGTATCGTTTTTGGTTGGGGGGGAGTAGAAAAACTGTTTTTT.

The rearrangement uses TRBV14 and TRBJ1-3; TRBD1 might be the D (5 bases). The V gene's germline CDR1 is SGHDN and CDR2 FVKESK. The CDR3 runs 14 residues. Trimming removed 8 bases from V and 0 bases from J, with 11 bases in between. In DNA, the CDR3 is TGTGCCAGCGCAGGGTTACTCTCTGGAAACACCATATATTTT. Amino acids: CASAGLLSGNTIYF. Together with reference TRBV14 and TRBJ1-3, the CDR3 gives the full variable domain: EAGVTQFPSHSVIEKGQTVTLRCDPISGHDNLYWYRRVMGKEIKFLLHFVKESKQDESGMPNNRFLAERTGGTYSTLKVQPAELEDSGVYFCASAGLLSGNTIYFGEGSWLTVV.

The genes are TRBV5-1 and TRBJ1-2, with 8 nucleotides matching TRBD1. V shed 4 bases and J 8 bases; nucleotides not matched to a gene: 7. The CDR3 contains 13 residues. Looked up from germline, CDR1 is SGHRS and CDR2 is YFSETQ. In DNA, the CDR3 is TGCGCCAGCAGCCCTGGACAGGGAAGGGGCTACACCTTC. This codes for CASSPGQGRGYTF.

The genes are TRBV11-2 and TRBJ2-4; 11 bases line up with TRBD1. The junction had 5 bases not matched to a gene; V was cut back by 2 bases and J by 5 bases. The CDR3 has 16 amino acids. The germline V gene encodes CDR1 SGHAT and CDR2 FQNNGV. The CDR3 loop is CASSLHLGQGENIQYF. CDR3 coding DNA: TGTGCCAGCAGCTTACATTTGGGACAGGGGGAAAACATTCAGTACTTC.

As to this clone: The same CDR3 is also encoded by other DNA sequences in this sample. The chain links TRBV28 to TRBJ1-3; 8 nucleotides agree with TRBD1. The CDR3 spans 13 residues. The germline CDR1 and CDR2 sequences are MDHEN and SYDVKM. With V trimmed by 3 bases and J by 5 bases, 0 bases remained unmatched. The CDR3 DNA is TGTGCCAGCAGTTTCAGGGGGCGAAACACCATATATTTT. It encodes CASSFRGRNTIYF. Together with reference TRBV28 and TRBJ1-3, the CDR3 gives the full variable domain: DVKVTQSSRYLVKRTGEKVFLECVQDMDHENMFWYRQDPGLGLRLIYFSYDVKMKEKGDIPEGYSVSREKKERFSLILESASTNQTSMYLCASSFRGRNTIYFGEGSWLTVV.

The rearrangement links TRBV11-2 to TRBJ2-3; 12 bases are a match to TRBD2. There are 18 residues in the CDR3. Trimming removed 3 bases from V and 2 bases from J; junction bases left unmatched: 9. Looked up from germline, CDR1 is SGHAT and CDR2 is FQNNGV. Here the CDR3 DNA reads TGTGCCAGCAGCTTTTCCCCGACTAGCGGGAGATTCACAGATACGCAGTATTTT. It codes for CASSFSPTSGRFTDTQYF.

This clone occurred once. This chain connects TRBV4-2 to TRBJ1-2; D is ambiguous. The CDR3 contains 15 residues. The germline V and J ends were trimmed by 3 bases and 0 bases, with 11 bases remaining between them. Germline values: CDR1 LGHNA, CDR2 YNFKEQ. The DNA for the CDR3 is TGTGCCAGCAGCCATCCAGATAAAGCTAACTATGGCTACACCTTC. Translation gives CASSHPDKANYGYTF.

The J gene is TRBJ2-1, the V gene TRBV27, with 8 bases matching TRBD2. This CDR3 has 16 residues. V lost 1 base and J lost 5; bases outside the gene matches: 7. Germline V gives CDR1 MNHEY, CDR2 SMNVEV (reference sequence). The CDR3 coding sequence is TGTGCCAGCAGTTTATTCTGGGGCGGGGGGAACAATGAGCAGTTCTTC. This encodes CASSLFWGGGNNEQFF.

The chain joins TRBV9 to TRBJ2-1; D perhaps matches TRBD1 (5 bases). The CDR3 is 16 amino acids. The germline V and J ends were trimmed by 0 bases and 0 bases, with 10 bases remaining between them. Germline lookup yields CDR1 SGDLS and CDR2 YYNGEE. Here the CDR3 DNA reads TGTGCCAGCAGCGTAGAGTCAGGGCTCTCCTACAATGAGCAGTTCTTC. It codes for CASSVESGLSYNEQFF.

The CDR3, as DNA: TGTGCCAGCAGCCAACGTAATCAGCCCCAGCATTTT. Protein product: CASSQRNQPQHF. This sequence joins TRBV3-1 (or the pseudogene TRBV3-2) and TRBJ1-5; D unclear. This CDR3 has 12 amino acids. Germline assignment: CDR1 LGHDT and CDR2 YNNKEL (reference sequence). The V and J ends lost 2 bases and 4 bases respectively, with 3 bases between them.

The CDR3 DNA is TGTGCCAGCAGTCCCCCTATAGCGGGGGCTGTCACCGGGGAGCTGTTTTTT. As protein: CASSPPIAGAVTGELFF. This chain uses TRBV28 with TRBJ2-2, with 9 bases fitting TRBD2. The germline CDR1 and CDR2 sequences are MDHEN and SYDVKM. This CDR3 is built from 17 residues. With V trimmed by 5 bases and J by 4 bases, 11 bases remained unmatched. Drawing the rest from reference TRBV28 and TRBJ2-2, the complete variable domain is DVKVTQSSRYLVKRTGEKVFLECVQDMDHENMFWYRQDPGLGLRLIYFSYDVKMKEKGDIPEGYSVSREKKERFSLILESASTNQTSMYLCASSPPIAGAVTGELFFGEGSRLTVL.